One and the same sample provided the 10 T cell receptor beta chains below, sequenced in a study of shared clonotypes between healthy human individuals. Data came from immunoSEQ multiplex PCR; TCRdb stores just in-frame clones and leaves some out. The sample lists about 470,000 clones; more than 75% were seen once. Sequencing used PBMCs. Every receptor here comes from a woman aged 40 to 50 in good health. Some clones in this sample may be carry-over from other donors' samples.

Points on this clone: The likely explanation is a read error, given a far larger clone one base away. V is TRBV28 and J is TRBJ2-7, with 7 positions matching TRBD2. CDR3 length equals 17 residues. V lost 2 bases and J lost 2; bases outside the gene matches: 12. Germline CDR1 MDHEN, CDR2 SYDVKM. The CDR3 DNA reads TGTGCCAGCAGTTTAATTCTAGGCGGGAGAACCCCCTACGAGCAGTACTTC. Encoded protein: CASSLILGGRTPYEQYF.

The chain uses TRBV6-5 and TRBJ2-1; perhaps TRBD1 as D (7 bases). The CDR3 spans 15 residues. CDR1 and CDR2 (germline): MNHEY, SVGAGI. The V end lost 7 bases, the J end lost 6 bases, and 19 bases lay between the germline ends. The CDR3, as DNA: TGTGCCAGCACGACCAGAGGGCAGGGGGGCAATGAGCAGTTCTTC. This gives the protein CASTTRGQGGNEQFF.

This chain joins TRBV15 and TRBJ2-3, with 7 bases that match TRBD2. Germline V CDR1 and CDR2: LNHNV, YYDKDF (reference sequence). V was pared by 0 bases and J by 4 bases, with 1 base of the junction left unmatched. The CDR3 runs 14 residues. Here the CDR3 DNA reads TGTGCCACCAGCAGAGAAGCGGGGTCAGATACGCAGTATTTT. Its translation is CATSREAGSDTQYF.

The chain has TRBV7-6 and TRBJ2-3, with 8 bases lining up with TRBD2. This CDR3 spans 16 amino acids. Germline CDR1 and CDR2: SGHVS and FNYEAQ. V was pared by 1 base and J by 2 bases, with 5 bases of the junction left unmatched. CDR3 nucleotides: TGTGCCAGCAGCTTAGGTACTAGCGGAGTCACAGATACGCAGTATTTT. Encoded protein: CASSLGTSGVTDTQYF.

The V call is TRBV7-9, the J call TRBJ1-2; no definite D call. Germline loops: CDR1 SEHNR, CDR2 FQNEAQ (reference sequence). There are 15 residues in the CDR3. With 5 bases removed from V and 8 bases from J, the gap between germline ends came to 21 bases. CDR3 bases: TGTGCCAGCAGCCCCCTTGGGAGCCCGGCGGGAGGCTACACCTTC. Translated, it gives CASSPLGSPAGGYTF.

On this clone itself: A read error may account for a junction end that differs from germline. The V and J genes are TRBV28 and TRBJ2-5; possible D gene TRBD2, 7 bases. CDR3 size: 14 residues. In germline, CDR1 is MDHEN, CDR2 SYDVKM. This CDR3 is CAGSLRGARETQYF. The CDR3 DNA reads TGTGCCGGCAGTTTACGGGGGGCACGAGAGACCCAGTACTTC.

CDR3 coding DNA: TGCGCCAGCAGTGAGTCTGGGCCAGCCGGATCCAAAGAGACCCAGTACTTC. Translation: CASSESGPAGSKETQYF. The chain combines TRBV10-1 with TRBJ2-5; no reliable D call. CDR1 WNHNN and CDR2 SYGVQD come from the germline V gene (reference sequence). The CDR3 has 17 residues. Deletions cut 0 bases from V and 3 bases from J, with 17 bases between.

CDR3 sequence: CASSIGTEAGEQYF. The CDR3 nucleotides read TGCGCCAGCAGCATCGGGACAGAGGCTGGGGAGCAGTACTTC. V gene TRBV5-1 combines with J gene TRBJ2-7; the match to TRBD1 covers 7 bases. Germline trimming cut 4 bases from V and 7 bases from J; bases unmatched to any gene: 11. Germline values: CDR1 SGHRS, CDR2 YFSETQ. CDR3 size: 14 residues.

The CDR3 bases are TGCGCCAGCAGCCAAGCGGGGACAGGGTTCGGGGATACGCAGTATTTT. As protein: CASSQAGTGFGDTQYF. The chain is built from TRBV4-1 and TRBJ2-3; 9 positions agree with TRBD1. J lost 6 bases, V lost 1 base, and 8 bases had no gene match. The CDR3 contains 16 residues. CDR1 is MGHRA and CDR2 is YSYEKL in the germline V gene.

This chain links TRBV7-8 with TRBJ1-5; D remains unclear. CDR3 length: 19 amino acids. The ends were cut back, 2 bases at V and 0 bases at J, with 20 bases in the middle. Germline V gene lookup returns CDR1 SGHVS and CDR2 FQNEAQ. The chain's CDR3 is CASSLPPWEGAYSNQPQHF. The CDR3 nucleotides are TGTGCCAGCAGCTTACCCCCTTGGGAGGGAGCATATAGCAATCAGCCCCAGCATTTT.